A single sample gave rise to the 24 T cell receptor beta chains below, sequenced in a study of T-cell memory formation after mild COVID-19. TCRdb analysed the 5' RACE reads with MiXCR anew, one entry per CDR3 protein. The repertoire holds more than 450,000 distinct CDR3 sequences, about 20% seen once, with around 11% in the top ten. The sample was PBMCs or a T cell subset sorted from them (not recorded which). The receptor source for this set is an adult woman who had mild COVID-19 (a few samples of this study predate the infection). Cell type and time point are not known.

V gene TRBV28 combines with J gene TRBJ2-2; 7 positions match TRBD2. This CDR3 region has 15 residues. With V trimmed by 4 bases and J by 7 bases, 9 bases remained unmatched. Germline V lookup: CDR1 MDHEN, CDR2 SYDVKM. The CDR3 DNA sequence: TGTGCCAGCAGTTGGAGAAGGGAGGGAAACGGGGAGCTGTTTTTT. Amino acids: CASSWRREGNGELFF.

This chain links TRBV15 with TRBJ2-7; 7 bases align to TRBD1. The V gene end was trimmed by 0 bases and the J gene end by 3 bases; junction bases not matched to a gene: 8. The CDR3 has 16 residues. In germline, CDR1 is LNHNV, CDR2 YYDKDF (reference sequence). The CDR3 here is CATSREGTEASYEQYF. CDR3 in DNA: TGTGCCACCAGCAGAGAAGGGACAGAGGCTAGCTACGAGCAGTACTTC. The full variable domain, rest sourced from reference TRBV15 and TRBJ2-7, is DAMVIQNPRYQVTQFGKPVTLSCSQTLNHNVMYWYQQKSSQAPKLLFHYYDKDFNNEADTPDNFQSRRPNTSFCFLDIRSPGLGDTAMYLCATSREGTEASYEQYFGPGTRLTVT.

This clonotype has only a few counts. The chain joins TRBV7-2 to TRBJ1-2; possible D gene TRBD1, 5 bases. The length of the CDR3 is 14 residues. V shed 7 bases and J shed 8 bases, with 20 bases lying between them. CDR1 and CDR2 from the germline V gene are SGHTA and FQGNSA. CDR3 sequence: CASTLTTGTGGYTF. The CDR3 DNA reads as TGTGCCAGCACCCTAACGACCGGGACCGGAGGCTACACCTTC.

The genes are TRBV12-3 or TRBV12-4 and TRBJ2-5, with D perhaps given as TRBD1 or TRBD2 (6 bases each). The V end lost 6 bases, the J end lost 0 bases, and 20 bases lay between the germline ends. The CDR3 consists of 17 residues. The chain's CDR3 is CASSRERGASYQETQYF. CDR3 sequence (DNA): TGTGCCAGCAGCCGAGAGAGGGGGGCCTCGTACCAAGAGACCCAGTACTTC.

This clonotype was found a few times. This chain uses TRBV4-3 with TRBJ1-1, with D unresolved. Germline values: CDR1 LGHNA, CDR2 YSLEER. Trimming left V 0 bases short and J 0 bases short, with 11 bases between. The CDR3 covers 16 residues. In nucleotides, the CDR3 is TGCGCCAGCAGCCAAGACGTTTACAGACTGAACACTGAAGCTTTCTTT. This translates into CASSQDVYRLNTEAFF.

This clonotype was found a few times. The chain has TRBV10-3 and TRBJ2-1, with D unclear. V lost 7 bases to trimming and J lost 2 bases, with 9 bases between them. The germline CDR1 and CDR2 sequences are ENHRY and SYGVKD. CDR3 length equals 13 residues. CDR3 nucleotides: TGTGCCATCAAACCGGCGACCTACAATGAGCAGTTCTTC. Its protein product is CAIKPATYNEQFF.

There are a few counts of this clonotype. The rearrangement joins TRBV29-1 to TRBJ2-7, with 9 bases lining up with TRBD2. The germline gives CDR1 SQVTM, CDR2 ANQGSEA. Trimming removed 0 bases from V and 1 base from J; junction bases left unmatched: 7. This CDR3 comprises 16 residues. CDR3 coding DNA: TGCAGCGTTGAAGATATCGCTAGCGGGAAGTCCTACGAGCAGTACTTC. It encodes CSVEDIASGKSYEQYF.

This chain connects TRBV12-3 or TRBV12-4 to TRBJ2-7; 11 bases fit TRBD2. This CDR3 comprises 15 residues. V lost 4 bases, J lost 3 bases, and 5 bases stayed unmatched. CDR3 amino acids: CASSSIAGGSYEQYF. The DNA for the CDR3 is TGTGCCAGCAGTTCCATAGCGGGGGGGAGCTACGAGCAGTACTTC.

This clonotype was seen more than once but under ten times. A much larger clone is a single base away; this may be a read error. The rearrangement uses TRBV5-1 and TRBJ2-7, with TRBD1 matching over 10 bases. Trimming removed 1 base from V and 3 bases from J; junction bases left unmatched: 1. The germline V gene encodes CDR1 SGHRS and CDR2 YFSETQ. The CDR3 sequence is 14 residues long. CDR3 DNA sequence: TGCGCCAGCAGCTTGTGGACAGGGGGCTACGAGCAGTACTTC. It translates to CASSLWTGGYEQYF.

The chain recombines TRBV7-9 with TRBJ2-3; D might be TRBD2 (6 bases). The ends were cut back, 7 bases at V and 2 bases at J, with 19 bases in the middle. The CDR3 loop spans 16 amino acids. Germline CDR1 is SEHNR and CDR2 is FQNEAQ (reference sequence). The CDR3 protein is CASIFSGAAPTDTQYF. CDR3 DNA: TGTGCCAGCATCTTTAGCGGAGCCGCCCCCACAGATACGCAGTATTTT.

The sample holds a few counts of this clonotype. V usage is TRBV2 and J usage is TRBJ1-4; 7 nucleotides match TRBD1. The CDR3 spans 14 residues. V was pared by 6 bases and J by 5 bases, with 6 bases of the junction left unmatched. CDR1 is SNHLY and CDR2 is FYNNEI in the germline V gene. CDR3 coding DNA: TGTGCCAGCAGGTCAGGGGGAAGGAATGAAAAACTGTTTTTT. Translated: CASRSGGRNEKLFF. The complete variable domain, with remaining parts taken from reference TRBV2 and TRBJ1-4, reads EPEVTQTPSHQVTQMGQEVILRCVPISNHLYFYWYRQILGQKVEFLVSFYNNEISEKSEIFDDQFSVERPDGSNFTLKIRSTKLEDSAMYFCASRSGGRNEKLFFGSGTQLSVL.

The chain employs TRBV5-5 and TRBJ2-7, with unresolved D. CDR3 length: 16 residues. Germline assignment: CDR1 SGHKS and CDR2 YYEKEE (reference sequence). Trimming removed 3 bases from V and 0 bases from J, with 16 bases in between. CDR3 coding DNA: TGTGCCAGCAGCTGGTCTGGGCTGTCGAGCTCCTACGAGCAGTACTTC. Translation gives CASSWSGLSSSYEQYF.

This clonotype was observed a handful of times. This chain uses TRBV7-9 with TRBJ2-7; 7 bases align to TRBD1. This CDR3 is 12 amino acids long. V dropped 5 bases and J dropped 6; count of bases not matched to a gene: 4. Germline V lookup: CDR1 SEHNR, CDR2 FQNEAQ (reference sequence). The DNA for the CDR3 is TGTGCCAGCAGCAAGGACAGGACCGAGCAGTACTTC. This translates into CASSKDRTEQYF.

This clonotype was recorded at least ten times. V is TRBV7-3 and J is TRBJ2-3, with 11 bases fitting TRBD2. The CDR3 covers 16 residues. Germline V gene lookup returns CDR1 SGHTA and CDR2 FQGTGA. Losses at the gene ends were 6 bases for V and 1 base for J; bases not matched to a gene: 6. The chain's CDR3 is CASSPLAGARTDTQYF. CDR3 DNA sequence: TGTGCCAGCAGTCCACTAGCGGGGGCCCGCACAGATACGCAGTATTTT.

Here the CDR3 DNA reads TGTGCCAGCAGTGAGAGGCCGAGCTCCTACAATGAGCAGTTCTTC. Residues: CASSERPSSYNEQFF. This chain joins TRBV6-4 and TRBJ2-1; D is unclear. CDR3 length: 15 residues. The V gene's germline CDR1 is MRHNA and CDR2 SNTAGT. Trimming took 3 bases from V and 0 from J, leaving 9 bases between them.

V and J are TRBV27 and TRBJ2-3; D unclear. This CDR3 is 16 amino acids long. V was shortened by 5 bases and J by 5 bases, with 20 bases between the two germline ends. CDR1 is MNHEY, CDR2 SMNVEV, per germline (reference sequence). The CDR3: CASSDTGRIREDTQYF. CDR3 nucleotides: TGTGCCAGCAGTGATACTGGACGGATTAGAGAAGATACGCAGTATTTT.

The J gene is TRBJ1-5, the V gene TRBV6-2 or TRBV6-3, with a weak D call TRBD1 (5 bases). The V end was cut by 3 bases, the J end by 6 bases, with 9 bases between. Germline V gene data show CDR1 as MNHEY and CDR2 as SVGEGT. The CDR3 spans 13 residues. CDR3 coding DNA: TGTGCCAGCAGTTATGAGGGGTTTCAGCCCCAGCATTTT. Residues: CASSYEGFQPQHF.

This clonotype was seen ten or more times. The genes are TRBV5-1 and TRBJ2-1; 12 bases are shared with TRBD2. Germline CDR1 SGHRS, CDR2 YFSETQ. The CDR3 has 15 amino acids. Unmatched junction bases numbered 3, after V lost 1 base and J lost 7 bases. The CDR3 sequence: CASSLMLAGGNEQFF. The DNA of the CDR3 is TGCGCCAGCAGCTTGATGCTAGCGGGGGGGAATGAGCAGTTCTTC. The full variable domain, in which reference TRBV5-1 and TRBJ2-1 provide the parts outside the CDR3, is KAGVTQTPRYLIKTRGQQVTLSCSPISGHRSVSWYQQTPGQGLQFLFEYFSETQRNKGNFPGRFSGRQFSNSRSEMNVSTLELGDSALYLCASSLMLAGGNEQFFGPGTRLTVL.

This clonotype was seen a few times. The chain uses TRBV20-1 and TRBJ2-1; no reliable D call. The germline gives CDR1 DFQATT, CDR2 SNEGSKA (reference sequence). CDR3 length: 16 amino acids. Trimming shortened V by 0 bases and J by 1 base, and 13 bases separated the two germline ends. In DNA, the CDR3 is TGCAGTGCTAGAGAGTGGCAGGAAGCATCCTACAATGAGCAGTTCTTC. Its protein is CSAREWQEASYNEQFF.

The chain employs TRBV7-8 and TRBJ2-5, with no clear D. The CDR3 runs to 14 residues. V dropped 0 bases and J dropped 2 bases, with 7 bases sitting between them. Germline CDR1 reads SGHVS; CDR2 reads FQNEAQ. Here the CDR3 DNA reads TGTGCCAGCAGCTTAGCGAAGATACAAGAGACCCAGTACTTC. Amino acid sequence: CASSLAKIQETQYF. The entire variable domain, with the rest obtained from reference TRBV7-8 and TRBJ2-5, is as follows: GAGVSQSPRYKVAKRGQDVALRCDPISGHVSLFWYQQALGQGPEFLTYFQNEAQLDKSGLPSDRFFAERPEGSVSTLKIQRTQQEDSAVYLCASSLAKIQETQYFGPGTRLLVL.

The chain couples TRBV20-1 to TRBJ2-1; 11 nucleotides match TRBD1. The CDR3 has 14 residues. Germline CDR1 and CDR2: DFQATT and SNEGSKA (reference sequence). V dropped 6 bases and J dropped 2; count of bases not matched to a gene: 3. CDR3 sequence reads: CSARDRGAYNEQFF. The CDR3 nucleotides read TGCAGTGCCAGGGACAGGGGGGCCTACAATGAGCAGTTCTTC.

This sequence joins TRBV7-2 and TRBJ2-7; D is perhaps TRBD1 (5 bases). The CDR3 is made up of 14 amino acids. Germline CDR1 SGHTA, CDR2 FQGNSA. V dropped 8 bases and J dropped 0 bases, with 14 bases sitting between them. CDR3 sequence (DNA): TGTGCCAGCGCCAGTGACAGATACTCCTACGAGCAGTACTTC. Translated, it gives CASASDRYSYEQYF. Using reference TRBV7-2 and TRBJ2-7 for the parts outside the CDR3, the full variable domain is GAGVSQSPSNKVTEKGKDVELRCDPISGHTALYWYRQSLGQGLEFLIYFQGNSAPDKSGLPSDRFSAERTGGSVSTLTIQRTQQEDSAVYLCASASDRYSYEQYFGPGTRLTVT.

The chain is built from TRBV6-5 and TRBJ2-1; possible D gene TRBD2, 5 bases. V was trimmed by 0 bases and J by 2 bases, leaving 14 bases between them. CDR1 MNHEY and CDR2 SVGAGI come from the germline V gene. The CDR3 loop spans 17 amino acids. The CDR3 sequence is CASSYSSRGSTYNEQFF. CDR3 DNA sequence: TGTGCCAGCAGTTACTCGTCTCGCGGGTCAACCTACAATGAGCAGTTCTTC.

This clonotype was counted between two and nine times. The chain is built from TRBV5-1 and TRBJ1-3; weak D call: TRBD1 (5 bases). Trimming took 5 bases from V and 0 from J, leaving 18 bases between them. The CDR3 covers 17 residues. Germline CDR1 is SGHRS and CDR2 is YFSETQ. CDR3 sequence reads: CASRGPALQDSGNTIYF. In nucleotides, the CDR3 is TGCGCCAGCAGAGGTCCGGCGTTACAGGACTCTGGAAACACCATATATTTT. The entire variable domain, with the rest obtained from reference TRBV5-1 and TRBJ1-3, is as follows: KAGVTQTPRYLIKTRGQQVTLSCSPISGHRSVSWYQQTPGQGLQFLFEYFSETQRNKGNFPGRFSGRQFSNSRSEMNVSTLELGDSALYLCASRGPALQDSGNTIYFGEGSWLTVV.